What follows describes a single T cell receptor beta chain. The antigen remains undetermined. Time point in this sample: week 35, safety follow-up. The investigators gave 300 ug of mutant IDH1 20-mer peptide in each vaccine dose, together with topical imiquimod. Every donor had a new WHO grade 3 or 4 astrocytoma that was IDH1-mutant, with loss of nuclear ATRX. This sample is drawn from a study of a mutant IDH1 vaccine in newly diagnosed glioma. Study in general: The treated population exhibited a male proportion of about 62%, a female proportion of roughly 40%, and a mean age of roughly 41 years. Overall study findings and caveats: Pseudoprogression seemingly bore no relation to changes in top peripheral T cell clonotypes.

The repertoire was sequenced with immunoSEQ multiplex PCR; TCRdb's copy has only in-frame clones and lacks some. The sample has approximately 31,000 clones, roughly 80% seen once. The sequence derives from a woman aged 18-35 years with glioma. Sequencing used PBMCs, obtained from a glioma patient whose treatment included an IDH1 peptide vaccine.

CDR3 loop: CASSFSQGSADTQYF. The CDR3 DNA follows: TGTGCCAGCAGCTTTTCACAGGGTTCTGCGGATACGCAGTATTTT. This sequence joins TRBV7-2 and TRBJ2-3; tentatively, D is TRBD1 (6 bases). This CDR3 region has 15 residues. CDR1 is SGHTA and CDR2 is FQGNSA in the germline V gene. Trimming left V 3 bases short and J 6 bases short, with 16 bases between.